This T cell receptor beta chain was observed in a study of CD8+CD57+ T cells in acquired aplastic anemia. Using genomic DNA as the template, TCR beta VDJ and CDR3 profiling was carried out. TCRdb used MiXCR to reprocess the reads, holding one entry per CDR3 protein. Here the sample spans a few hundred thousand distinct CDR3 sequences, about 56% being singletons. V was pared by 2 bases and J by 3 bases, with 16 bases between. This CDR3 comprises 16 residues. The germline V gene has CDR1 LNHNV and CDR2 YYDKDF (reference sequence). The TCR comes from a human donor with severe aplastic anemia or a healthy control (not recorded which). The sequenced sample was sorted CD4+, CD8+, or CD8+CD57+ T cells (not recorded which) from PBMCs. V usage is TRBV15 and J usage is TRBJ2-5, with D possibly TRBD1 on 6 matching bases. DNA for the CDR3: TGTGCCACCAGCAGATCCGGGACATCCCTTGAAGAGACCCAGTACTTC. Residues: CATSRSGTSLEETQYF.